This T cell receptor beta chain derives from a study of T cell responses to AZD1222 COVID-19 vaccine. This CDR3 has 13 amino acids. V trimming: 7 bases; J trimming: 7 bases; junction bases outside the gene matches: 6. Germline V gene data show CDR1 as MNHEY and CDR2 as SVGAGI. Assay: immunoSEQ multiplex PCR; the TCRdb copy retains only in-frame clones and omits some. The sample includes approximately 140,000 clones, approximately 90% of them seen just once. V and J are TRBV6-5 and TRBJ1-2; 10 nucleotides agree with TRBD1. This clonotype originated in an adult who received the AZD1222 COVID-19 vaccine. The specimen comprised peripheral blood, sampled 28 days after the second AZD1222 dose. CDR3 sequence reads: CASKGQGISGYTF. CDR3 nucleotide sequence: TGTGCCAGCAAGGGACAGGGGATTTCTGGCTACACCTTC.